Below, 14 T cell receptor beta chains from the same sample are listed, as sequenced in a study of blood T cell repertoires in COVID-19. Method: immunoSEQ multiplex PCR; TCRdb's copy keeps in-frame clones and lacks some. This table has a few hundred thousand clones, about 88% appearing once. Material for sequencing was peripheral blood. The receptors shown here come from a man between 60 and 70 years old who had recovered from COVID-19.

The chain uses TRBV15 and TRBJ1-1, with 9 positions matching TRBD1. Germline V gene sequence: CDR1 LNHNV, CDR2 YYDKDF (reference sequence). Unmatched junction bases numbered 6, after V lost 3 bases and J lost 1 base. This CDR3 comprises 16 residues. The CDR3 loop is CATSRKLGQGNTEAFF. The CDR3 DNA reads TGTGCCACCAGCAGGAAACTGGGACAGGGGAACACTGAAGCTTTCTTT.

This chain joins TRBV19 and TRBJ2-3, with D possibly being TRBD1 (6 bases). CDR1 and CDR2 from the germline V gene are LNHDA and SQIVND (reference sequence). V lost 1 base to trimming and J lost 4 bases, with 9 bases between them. The CDR3 spans 14 residues. Here the CDR3 reads CASSIGAGADTQYF. The CDR3 DNA follows: TGTGCCAGTAGTATAGGTGCAGGGGCAGATACGCAGTATTTT.

This clone was recorded only once. The V call is TRBV3-1 (or the pseudogene TRBV3-2), the J call TRBJ2-7, with 9 bases fitting TRBD1. This CDR3 has 14 amino acids. Germline values: CDR1 LGHDT, CDR2 YNNKEL (reference sequence). The J segment lost 7 bases and the V segment lost 4 bases, leaving 8 bases of the junction unmatched. The CDR3 bases are TGTGCCAGCAGCCTAACCGGGACAGGGAAGGAGCAGTACTTC. Its protein is CASSLTGTGKEQYF.

The V call is TRBV20-1, the J call TRBJ1-2; D is undetermined. CDR3 size: 8 residues. Germline CDR1 reads DFQATT; CDR2 reads SNEGSKA (reference sequence). Here the CDR3 reads CGTYGYTF. CDR3 sequence (DNA): TGCGGCACCTATGGCTACACCTTC.

The chain is built from TRBV7-2 and TRBJ2-7; 8 nucleotides agree with TRBD2. After removal of 1 base from V and 7 bases from J, the junction contained 6 bases not matched to a gene. Germline values: CDR1 SGHTA, CDR2 FQGNSA. The CDR3 is made up of 14 amino acids. CDR3 residues: CASSLVRGGGEQYF. The CDR3 bases are TGTGCCAGCAGCTTAGTTCGGGGGGGCGGTGAGCAGTACTTC.

This sequence joins TRBV29-1 and TRBJ2-2; tentative D call: TRBD1 (6 bases). Trimming left V 7 bases short and J 3 bases short, with 18 bases between. CDR3 length: 15 amino acids. The germline gives CDR1 SQVTM, CDR2 ANQGSEA. The CDR3 region is CSAWGMGAHTGELFF. The CDR3 nucleotides read TGCAGCGCTTGGGGGATGGGGGCTCACACCGGGGAGCTGTTTTTT.

The V gene is TRBV3-1 (or the pseudogene TRBV3-2), the J gene TRBJ1-2, with D possibly matching TRBD1 (6 bases). The germline V and J ends were trimmed by 1 base and 5 bases, with 11 bases remaining between them. Germline CDR1 LGHDT, CDR2 YNNKEL (reference sequence). The CDR3 runs to 14 residues. The CDR3 region is CASSQGTERYGYTF. In DNA, the CDR3 is TGTGCCAGCAGCCAAGGGACAGAAAGATATGGCTACACCTTC.

CDR3 sequence (DNA): TGTGCCAGCTCACCACGCCAGGGGAACAATTCACCCCTCCACTTT. As protein: CASSPRQGNNSPLHF. The gene calls are TRBV18 and TRBJ1-6; TRBD1 is a possible D gene (6 bases). This CDR3 has 15 amino acids. Trimming removed 1 base from V and 7 bases from J, with 11 bases in between. The germline gives CDR1 KGHSH, CDR2 LQKENI.

The rearrangement links TRBV24-1 to TRBJ2-3; TRBD2 matches at 9 bases. V lost 4 bases, J lost 9 bases, and 7 bases stayed unmatched. The CDR3 spans 14 residues. Germline V gene lookup returns CDR1 KGHDR and CDR2 SFDVKD. CDR3 coding DNA: TGTGCCACCAGTGACCCACTTAGCGGGGGAACGCAGTATTTT. Translated: CATSDPLSGGTQYF.

The V gene is TRBV18, the J gene TRBJ1-3, with TRBD1 identical over 9 bases. With 4 bases clipped from V and 3 bases from J, the junction kept 7 bases outside the gene matches. The CDR3 runs 16 residues. Looked up from germline, CDR1 is KGHSH and CDR2 is LQKENI. The CDR3 nucleotides are TGTGCCAGCTCACAAACCGGGACAGGGAGTGGAAACACCATATATTTT. It translates to CASSQTGTGSGNTIYF.

V usage is TRBV9 and J usage is TRBJ2-5; the D gene is possibly TRBD2 (6 bases). Germline V gene lookup returns CDR1 SGDLS and CDR2 YYNGEE. Deletions cut 7 bases from V and 9 bases from J, with 13 bases between. This CDR3 is built from 11 residues. For the CDR3, the DNA is TGTGCCAGCGGAGGGGTGGGGTCCCAGTACTTC. The encoded protein is CASGGVGSQYF.

The CDR3, as DNA: TGTGCCAGCAGCCTACTTGACAGGAACAATGAGCAGTTCTTC. Translation gives CASSLLDRNNEQFF. This chain joins TRBV11-2 and TRBJ2-1; D is perhaps TRBD1 (6 bases). V lost 5 bases, J lost 5 bases, and 13 bases lay in between. This CDR3 has 14 amino acids. Germline V gives CDR1 SGHAT, CDR2 FQNNGV.

This clone appeared once. Written as DNA, the CDR3 is TGTGCCAGCAGCCTCCCTCTCGAGGGGGTGCTCCCTAGCAATCAGCCCCAGCATTTT. Its translation is CASSLPLEGVLPSNQPQHF. The chain joins TRBV7-9 to TRBJ1-5; a possible D gene is TRBD1 (6 bases). This CDR3 is 19 amino acids long. The V end lost 5 bases, the J end lost 0 bases, and 23 bases lay between the germline ends. The germline CDR1 and CDR2 sequences are SEHNR and FQNEAQ (reference sequence).

The chain is built from TRBV11-2 and TRBJ1-1; D possibly corresponds to TRBD1 (5 bases). Germline V CDR1 and CDR2: SGHAT, FQNNGV. This CDR3 is 19 amino acids long. V lost 1 base to trimming and J lost 0 bases, with 21 bases between them. The CDR3 spells CASSLVRSGGRLVNTEAFF. Written as DNA, the CDR3 is TGTGCCAGCAGCTTAGTTAGATCGGGGGGAAGGCTGGTGAACACTGAAGCTTTCTTT.